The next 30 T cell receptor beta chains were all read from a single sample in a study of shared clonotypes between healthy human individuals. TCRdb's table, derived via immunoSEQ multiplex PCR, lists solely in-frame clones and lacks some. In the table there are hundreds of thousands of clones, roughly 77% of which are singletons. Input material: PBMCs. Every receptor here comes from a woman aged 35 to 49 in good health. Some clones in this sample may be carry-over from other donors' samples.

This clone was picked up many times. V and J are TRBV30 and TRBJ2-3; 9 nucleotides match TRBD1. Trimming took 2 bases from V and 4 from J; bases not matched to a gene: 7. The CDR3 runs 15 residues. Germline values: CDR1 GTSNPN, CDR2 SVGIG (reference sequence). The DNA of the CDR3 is TGTGCCTGGAGTATAGGGGACAGGGATGCAGATACGCAGTATTTT. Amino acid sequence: CAWSIGDRDADTQYF.

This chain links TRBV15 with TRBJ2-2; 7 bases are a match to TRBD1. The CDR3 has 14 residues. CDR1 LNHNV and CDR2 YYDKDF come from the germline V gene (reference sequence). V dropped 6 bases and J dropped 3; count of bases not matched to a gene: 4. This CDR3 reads CATRTGTDTGELFF. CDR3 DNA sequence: TGTGCCACCAGAACCGGGACAGACACCGGGGAGCTGTTTTTT.

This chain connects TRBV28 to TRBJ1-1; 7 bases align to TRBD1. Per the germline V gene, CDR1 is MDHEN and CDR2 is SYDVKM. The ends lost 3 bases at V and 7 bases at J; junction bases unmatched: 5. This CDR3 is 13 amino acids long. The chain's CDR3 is CASSLARGDEAFF. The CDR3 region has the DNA TGTGCCAGCAGTTTGGCCAGGGGGGATGAAGCTTTCTTT.

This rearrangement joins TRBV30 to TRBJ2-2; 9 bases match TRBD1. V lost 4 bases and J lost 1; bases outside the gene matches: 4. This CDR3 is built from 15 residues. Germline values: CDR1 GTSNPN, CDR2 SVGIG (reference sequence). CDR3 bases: TGTGCCTGGAAAAGGACAGGGGTGAACACCGGGGAGCTGTTTTTT. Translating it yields CAWKRTGVNTGELFF.

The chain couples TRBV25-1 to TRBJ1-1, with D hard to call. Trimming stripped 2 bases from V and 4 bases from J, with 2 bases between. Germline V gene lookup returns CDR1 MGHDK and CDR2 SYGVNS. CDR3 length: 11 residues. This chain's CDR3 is CASSEGTEAFF. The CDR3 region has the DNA TGTGCCAGCAGTGAAGGCACTGAAGCTTTCTTT.

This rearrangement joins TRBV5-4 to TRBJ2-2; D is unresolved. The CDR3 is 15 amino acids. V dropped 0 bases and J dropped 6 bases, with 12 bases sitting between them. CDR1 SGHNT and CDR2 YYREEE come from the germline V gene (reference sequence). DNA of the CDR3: TGTGCCAGCAGCTTGGATCCCACTAATGCCGGGGAGCTGTTTTTT. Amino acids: CASSLDPTNAGELFF.

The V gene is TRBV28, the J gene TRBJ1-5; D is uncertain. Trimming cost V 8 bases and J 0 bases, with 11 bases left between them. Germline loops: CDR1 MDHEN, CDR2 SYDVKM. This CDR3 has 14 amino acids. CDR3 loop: CASGDTYSNQPQHF. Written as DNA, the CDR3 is TGTGCCAGCGGAGACACATATAGCAATCAGCCCCAGCATTTT.

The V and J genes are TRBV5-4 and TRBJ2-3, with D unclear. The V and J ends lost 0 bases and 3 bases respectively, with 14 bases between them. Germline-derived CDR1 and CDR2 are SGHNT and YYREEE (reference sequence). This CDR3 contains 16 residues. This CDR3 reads CASSLGGPGETDTQYF. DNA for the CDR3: TGTGCCAGCAGCTTGGGCGGACCAGGCGAGACAGATACGCAGTATTTT.

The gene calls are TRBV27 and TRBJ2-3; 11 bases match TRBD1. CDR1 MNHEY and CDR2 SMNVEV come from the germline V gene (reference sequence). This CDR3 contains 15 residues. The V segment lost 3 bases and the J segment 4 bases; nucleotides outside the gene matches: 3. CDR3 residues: CASSFRTGGPDTQYF. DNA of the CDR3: TGTGCCAGCAGTTTTAGGACAGGGGGCCCAGATACGCAGTATTTT.

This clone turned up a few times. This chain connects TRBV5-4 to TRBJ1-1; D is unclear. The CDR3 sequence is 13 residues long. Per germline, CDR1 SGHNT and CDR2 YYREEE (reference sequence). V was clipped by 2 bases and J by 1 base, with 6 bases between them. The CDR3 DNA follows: TGTGCCAGCAGCTTTAACACGAACACTGAAGCTTTCTTT. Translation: CASSFNTNTEAFF.

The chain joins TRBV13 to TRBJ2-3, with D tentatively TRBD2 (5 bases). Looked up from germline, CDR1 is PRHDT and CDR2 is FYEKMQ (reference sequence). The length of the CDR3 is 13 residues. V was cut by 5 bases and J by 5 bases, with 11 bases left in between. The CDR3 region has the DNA TGTGCCAGCAGCCAGTTAGCGAAAGATACGCAGTATTTT. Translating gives CASSQLAKDTQYF.

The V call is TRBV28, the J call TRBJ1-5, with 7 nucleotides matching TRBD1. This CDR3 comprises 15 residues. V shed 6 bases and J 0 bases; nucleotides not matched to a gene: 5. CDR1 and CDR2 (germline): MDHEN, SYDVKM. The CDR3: CASSPRGISNQPQHF. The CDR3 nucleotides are TGTGCCAGCAGCCCCAGGGGGATTAGCAATCAGCCCCAGCATTTT. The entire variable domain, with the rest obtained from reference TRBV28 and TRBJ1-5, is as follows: DVKVTQSSRYLVKRTGEKVFLECVQDMDHENMFWYRQDPGLGLRLIYFSYDVKMKEKGDIPEGYSVSREKKERFSLILESASTNQTSMYLCASSPRGISNQPQHFGDGTRLSIL.

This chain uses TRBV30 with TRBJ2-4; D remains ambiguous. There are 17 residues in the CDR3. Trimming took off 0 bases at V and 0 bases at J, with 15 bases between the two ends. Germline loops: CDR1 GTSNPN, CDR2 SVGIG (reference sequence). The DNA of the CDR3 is TGTGCCTGGAGTGTATGGAGTTTCGGGCTAGCCAAAAACATTCAGTACTTC. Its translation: CAWSVWSFGLAKNIQYF.

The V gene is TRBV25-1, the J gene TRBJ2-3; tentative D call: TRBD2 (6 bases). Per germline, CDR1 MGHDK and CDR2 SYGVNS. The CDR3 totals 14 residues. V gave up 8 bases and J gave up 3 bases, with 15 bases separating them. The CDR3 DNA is TGTGCCAGCTCCTCGCCGGGAGAGACAGATACGCAGTATTTT. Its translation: CASSSPGETDTQYF. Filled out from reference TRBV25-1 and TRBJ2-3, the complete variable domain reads EADIYQTPRYLVIGTGKKITLECSQTMGHDKMYWYQQDPGMELHLIHYSYGVNSTEKGDLSSESTVSRIRTEHFPLTLESARPSHTSQYLCASSSPGETDTQYFGPGTRLTVL.

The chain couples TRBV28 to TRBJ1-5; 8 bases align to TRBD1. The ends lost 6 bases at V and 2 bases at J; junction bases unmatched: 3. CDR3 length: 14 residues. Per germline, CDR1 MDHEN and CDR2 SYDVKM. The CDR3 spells CASSWTGRNQPQHF. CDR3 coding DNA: TGTGCCAGCAGCTGGACAGGGCGCAATCAGCCCCAGCATTTT. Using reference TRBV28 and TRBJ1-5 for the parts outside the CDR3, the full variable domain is DVKVTQSSRYLVKRTGEKVFLECVQDMDHENMFWYRQDPGLGLRLIYFSYDVKMKEKGDIPEGYSVSREKKERFSLILESASTNQTSMYLCASSWTGRNQPQHFGDGTRLSIL.

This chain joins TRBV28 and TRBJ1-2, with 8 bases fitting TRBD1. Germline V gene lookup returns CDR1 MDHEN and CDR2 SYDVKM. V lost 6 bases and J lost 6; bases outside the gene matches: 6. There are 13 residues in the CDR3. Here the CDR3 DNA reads TGTGCCAGCAGGGTTCAGGGGGCGGATGGCTACACCTTC. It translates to CASRVQGADGYTF.

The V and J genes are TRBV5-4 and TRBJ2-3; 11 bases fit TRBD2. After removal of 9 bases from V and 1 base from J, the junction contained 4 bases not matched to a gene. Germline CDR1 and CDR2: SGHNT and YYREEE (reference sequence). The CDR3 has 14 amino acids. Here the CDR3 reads CATSTSGGTDTQYF. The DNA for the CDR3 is TGTGCCACCTCGACTAGCGGGGGCACAGATACGCAGTATTTT.

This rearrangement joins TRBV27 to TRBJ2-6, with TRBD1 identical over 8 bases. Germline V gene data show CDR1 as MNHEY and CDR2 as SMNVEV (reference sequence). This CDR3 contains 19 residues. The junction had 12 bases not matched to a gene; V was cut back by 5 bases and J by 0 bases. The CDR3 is CASSTQTGDDFSGANVLTF. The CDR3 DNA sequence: TGTGCCAGCAGTACTCAGACAGGGGACGACTTCTCTGGGGCCAACGTCCTGACTTTC.

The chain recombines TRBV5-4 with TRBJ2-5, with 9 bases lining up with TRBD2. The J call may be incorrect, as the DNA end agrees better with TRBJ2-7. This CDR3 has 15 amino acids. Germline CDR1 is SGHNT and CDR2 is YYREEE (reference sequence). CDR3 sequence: CASSLATSGVYEQYF. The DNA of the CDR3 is TGTGCCAGCAGCTTGGCGACTAGCGGAGTATACGAGCAGTACTTC.

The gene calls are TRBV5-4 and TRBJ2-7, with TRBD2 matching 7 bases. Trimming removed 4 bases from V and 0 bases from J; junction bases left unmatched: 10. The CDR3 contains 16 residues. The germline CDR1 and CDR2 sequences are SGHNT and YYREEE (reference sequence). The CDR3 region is CASSPGGEVSSYEQYF. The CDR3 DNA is TGTGCCAGCAGCCCGGGAGGAGAAGTAAGCTCCTACGAGCAGTACTTC.

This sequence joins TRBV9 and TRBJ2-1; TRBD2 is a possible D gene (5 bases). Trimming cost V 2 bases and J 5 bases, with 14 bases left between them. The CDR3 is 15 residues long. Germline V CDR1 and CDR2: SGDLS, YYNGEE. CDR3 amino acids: CASSVREGNNNEQFF. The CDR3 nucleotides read TGTGCCAGCAGCGTCCGAGAGGGAAATAACAATGAGCAGTTCTTC.

CDR3 loop: CASSSRTTQTGNEQFF. DNA for the CDR3: TGTGCCAGCAGCTCGAGGACTACCCAAACCGGCAATGAGCAGTTCTTC. The rearrangement uses TRBV11-3 and TRBJ2-1; D perhaps matches TRBD2 (6 bases). This CDR3 spans 16 amino acids. The V end was cut by 4 bases, the J end by 6 bases, with 19 bases between. The germline CDR1 and CDR2 sequences are SGHNT and YENEEA.

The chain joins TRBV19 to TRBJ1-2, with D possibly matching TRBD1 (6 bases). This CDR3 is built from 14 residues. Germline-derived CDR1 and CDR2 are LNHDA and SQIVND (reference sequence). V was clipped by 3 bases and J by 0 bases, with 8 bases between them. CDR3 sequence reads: CASSIGQTNYGYTF. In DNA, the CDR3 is TGTGCCAGTAGTATCGGACAGACTAACTATGGCTACACCTTC.

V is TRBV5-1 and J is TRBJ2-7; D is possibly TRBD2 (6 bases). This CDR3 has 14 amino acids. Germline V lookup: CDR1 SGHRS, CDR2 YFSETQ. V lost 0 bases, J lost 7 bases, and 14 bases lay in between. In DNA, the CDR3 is TGCGCCAGCAGCTTGGTCCCCGGAGGGCGGGAGCAGTACTTC. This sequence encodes CASSLVPGGREQYF.

CDR3 nucleotide sequence: TGTGCCACCAGCGGGACTAGCGGGAACTACGAGCAGTACTTC. This encodes CATSGTSGNYEQYF. The gene calls are TRBV15 and TRBJ2-7; TRBD2 matches 13 bases. CDR1 is LNHNV and CDR2 is YYDKDF in the germline V gene (reference sequence). CDR3 length equals 14 residues. With V trimmed by 5 bases and J by 3 bases, 1 base remained unmatched.

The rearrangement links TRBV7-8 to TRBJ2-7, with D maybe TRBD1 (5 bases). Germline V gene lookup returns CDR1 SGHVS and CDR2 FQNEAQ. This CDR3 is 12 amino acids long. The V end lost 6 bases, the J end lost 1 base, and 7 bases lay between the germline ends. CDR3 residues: CASSRGSYEQYF. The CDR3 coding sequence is TGTGCCAGCAGTAGGGGTTCCTACGAGCAGTACTTC.

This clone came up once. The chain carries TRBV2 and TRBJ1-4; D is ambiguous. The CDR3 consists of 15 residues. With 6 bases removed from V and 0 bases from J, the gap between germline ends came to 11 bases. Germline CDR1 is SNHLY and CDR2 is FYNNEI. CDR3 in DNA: TGTGCCAGCAGGCAGTCAGTAGCAACTAATGAAAAACTGTTTTTT. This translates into CASRQSVATNEKLFF.

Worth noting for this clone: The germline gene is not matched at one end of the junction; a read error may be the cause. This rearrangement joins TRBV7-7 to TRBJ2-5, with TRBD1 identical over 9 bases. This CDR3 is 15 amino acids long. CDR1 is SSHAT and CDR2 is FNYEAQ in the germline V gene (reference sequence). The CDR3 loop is CASSSGTGRMGTQYF. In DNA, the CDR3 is TGTGCTAGCAGCTCCGGGACAGGGAGGATGGGGACCCAGTACTTC.

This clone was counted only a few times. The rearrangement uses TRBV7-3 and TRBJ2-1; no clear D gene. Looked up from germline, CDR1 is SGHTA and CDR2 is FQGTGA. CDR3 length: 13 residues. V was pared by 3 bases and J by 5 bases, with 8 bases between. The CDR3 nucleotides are TGTGCCAGCAGCTTGAATTCCAACAATGAGCAGTTCTTC. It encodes CASSLNSNNEQFF.

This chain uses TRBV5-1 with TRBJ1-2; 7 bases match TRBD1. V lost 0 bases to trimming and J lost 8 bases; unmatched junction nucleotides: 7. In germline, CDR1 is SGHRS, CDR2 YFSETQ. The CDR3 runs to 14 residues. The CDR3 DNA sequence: TGCGCCAGCAGCTTGGCACAGGGGCCCGGGGGCTACACCTTC. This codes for CASSLAQGPGGYTF.